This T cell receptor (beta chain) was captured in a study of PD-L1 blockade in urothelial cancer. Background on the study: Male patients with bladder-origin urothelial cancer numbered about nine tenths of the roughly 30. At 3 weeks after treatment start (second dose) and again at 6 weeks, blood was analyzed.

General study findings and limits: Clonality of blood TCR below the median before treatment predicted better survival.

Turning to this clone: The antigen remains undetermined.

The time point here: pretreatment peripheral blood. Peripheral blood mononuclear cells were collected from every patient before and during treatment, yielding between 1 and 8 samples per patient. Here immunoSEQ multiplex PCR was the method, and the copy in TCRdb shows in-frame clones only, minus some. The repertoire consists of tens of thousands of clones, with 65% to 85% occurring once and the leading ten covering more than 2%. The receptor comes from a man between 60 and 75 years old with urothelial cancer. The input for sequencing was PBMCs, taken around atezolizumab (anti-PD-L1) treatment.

The CDR3, as DNA: TGTGCCAGCAGCGGGGGGTCCTACTCTGGAAACACCATATATTTT. The encoded protein is CASSGGSYSGNTIYF. J is TRBJ1-3 and V is TRBV2; tentative D call: TRBD1 (5 bases). The V and J ends lost 6 bases and 0 bases respectively, with 12 bases between them. The CDR3 totals 15 residues. Per the germline V gene, CDR1 is SNHLY and CDR2 is FYNNEI.